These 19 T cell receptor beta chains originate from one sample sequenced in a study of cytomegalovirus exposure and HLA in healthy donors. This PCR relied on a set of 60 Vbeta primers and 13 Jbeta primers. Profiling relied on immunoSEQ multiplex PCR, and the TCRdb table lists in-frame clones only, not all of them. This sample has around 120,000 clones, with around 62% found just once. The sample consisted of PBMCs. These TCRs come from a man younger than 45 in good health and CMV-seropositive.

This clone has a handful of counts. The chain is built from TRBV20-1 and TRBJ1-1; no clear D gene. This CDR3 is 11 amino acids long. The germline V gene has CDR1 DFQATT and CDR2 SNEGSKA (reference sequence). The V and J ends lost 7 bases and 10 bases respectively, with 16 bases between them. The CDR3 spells CSGVGSRGAFF. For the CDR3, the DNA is TGCAGTGGAGTGGGGAGTCGTGGAGCTTTCTTT.

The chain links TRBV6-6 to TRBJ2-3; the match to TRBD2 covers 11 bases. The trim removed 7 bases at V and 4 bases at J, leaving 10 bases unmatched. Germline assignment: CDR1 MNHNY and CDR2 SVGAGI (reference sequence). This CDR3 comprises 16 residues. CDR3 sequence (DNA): TGTGCCAGCACCCCTCGGAATAGCGGGGGGGCAGATACGCAGTATTTT. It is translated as CASTPRNSGGADTQYF.

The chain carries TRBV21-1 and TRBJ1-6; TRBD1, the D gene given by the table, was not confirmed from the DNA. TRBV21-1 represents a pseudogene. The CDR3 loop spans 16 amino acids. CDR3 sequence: CASSKGVGQGLSPLHF. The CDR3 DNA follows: TGTGCCAGCAGCAAAGGGGTGGGACAGGGTCTATCACCCCTCCACTTT.

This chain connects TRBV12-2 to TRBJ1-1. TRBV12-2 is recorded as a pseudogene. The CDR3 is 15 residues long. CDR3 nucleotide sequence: TGTGCAAGTCGCTTAGTCGTCGGAGGTGAAACTGAAGCTTTCTTT. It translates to CASRLVVGGETEAFF.

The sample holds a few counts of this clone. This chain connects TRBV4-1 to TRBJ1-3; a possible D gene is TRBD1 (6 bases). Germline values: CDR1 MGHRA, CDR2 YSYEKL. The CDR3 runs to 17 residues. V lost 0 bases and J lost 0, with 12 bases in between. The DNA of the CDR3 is TGCGCCAGCAGCCAAGAAACAGGGCCAAGCTCTGGAAACACCATATATTTT. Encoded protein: CASSQETGPSSGNTIYF.

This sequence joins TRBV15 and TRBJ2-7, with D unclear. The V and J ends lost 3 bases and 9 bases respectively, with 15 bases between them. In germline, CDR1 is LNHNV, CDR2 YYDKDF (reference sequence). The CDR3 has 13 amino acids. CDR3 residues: CATSRVAYNPQYF. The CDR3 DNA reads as TGTGCCACCAGCAGGGTTGCCTATAACCCGCAGTACTTC.

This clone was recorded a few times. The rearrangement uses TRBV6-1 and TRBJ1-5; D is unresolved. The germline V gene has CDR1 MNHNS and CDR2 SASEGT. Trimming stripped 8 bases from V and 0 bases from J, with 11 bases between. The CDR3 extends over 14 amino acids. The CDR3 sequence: CASLPGYSNQPQHF. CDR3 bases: TGTGCCAGCTTACCCGGTTATAGCAATCAGCCCCAGCATTTT.

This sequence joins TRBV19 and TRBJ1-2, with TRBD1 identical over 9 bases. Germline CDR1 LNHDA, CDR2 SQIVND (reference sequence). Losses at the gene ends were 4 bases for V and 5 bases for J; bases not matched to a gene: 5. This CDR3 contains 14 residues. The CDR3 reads CASSTGQGNYGYTF. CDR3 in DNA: TGTGCCAGTAGTACTGGACAGGGGAATTATGGCTACACCTTC.

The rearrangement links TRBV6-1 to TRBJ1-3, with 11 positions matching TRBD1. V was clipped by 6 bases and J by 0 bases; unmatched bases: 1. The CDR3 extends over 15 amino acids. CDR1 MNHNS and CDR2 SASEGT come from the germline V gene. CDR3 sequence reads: CASRDRGLSGNTIYF. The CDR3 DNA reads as TGTGCCAGCAGGGACAGGGGGCTCTCTGGAAACACCATATATTTT.

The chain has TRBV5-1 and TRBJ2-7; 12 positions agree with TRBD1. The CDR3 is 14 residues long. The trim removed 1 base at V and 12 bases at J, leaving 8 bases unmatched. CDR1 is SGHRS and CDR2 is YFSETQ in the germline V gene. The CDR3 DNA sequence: TGCGCCAGCAGCTTGCAGGGACAGGGGGCGGCATGGTACTTC. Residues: CASSLQGQGAAWYF.

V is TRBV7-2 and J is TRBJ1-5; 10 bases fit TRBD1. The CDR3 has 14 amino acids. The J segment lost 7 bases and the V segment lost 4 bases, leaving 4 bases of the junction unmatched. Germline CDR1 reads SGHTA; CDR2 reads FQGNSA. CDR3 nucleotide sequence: TGTGCCAGCAGCTGGGACAGGGGAAACCAGCCCCAGCATTTT. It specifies CASSWDRGNQPQHF.

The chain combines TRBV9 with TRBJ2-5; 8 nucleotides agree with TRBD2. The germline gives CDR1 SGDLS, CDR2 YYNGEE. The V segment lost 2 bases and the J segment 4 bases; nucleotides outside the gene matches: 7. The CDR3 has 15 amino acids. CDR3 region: CASSVGGGGRETQYF. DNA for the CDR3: TGTGCCAGCAGCGTCGGCGGCGGGGGGAGAGAGACCCAGTACTTC.

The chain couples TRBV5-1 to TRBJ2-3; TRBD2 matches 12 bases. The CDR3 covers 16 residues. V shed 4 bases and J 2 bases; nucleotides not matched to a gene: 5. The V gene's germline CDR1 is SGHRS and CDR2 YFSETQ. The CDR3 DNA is TGCGCCAGCAGCCTAGCGGGGGGGCTTTCCACAGATACGCAGTATTTT. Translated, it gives CASSLAGGLSTDTQYF.

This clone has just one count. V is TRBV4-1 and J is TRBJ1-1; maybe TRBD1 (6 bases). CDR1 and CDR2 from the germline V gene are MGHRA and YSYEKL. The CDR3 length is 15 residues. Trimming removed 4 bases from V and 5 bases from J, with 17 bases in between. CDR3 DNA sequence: TGCGCCAGCAGCCCTGGCGGGGGCAGGAAGACTGAAGCTTTCTTT. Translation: CASSPGGGRKTEAFF.

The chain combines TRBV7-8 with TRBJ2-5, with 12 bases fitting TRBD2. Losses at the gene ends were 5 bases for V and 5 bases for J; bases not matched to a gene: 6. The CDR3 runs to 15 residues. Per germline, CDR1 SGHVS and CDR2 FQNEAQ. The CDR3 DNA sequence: TGTGCCAGCAGCGCCCGGACTAGCGGGGTTGAGACCCAGTACTTC. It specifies CASSARTSGVETQYF.

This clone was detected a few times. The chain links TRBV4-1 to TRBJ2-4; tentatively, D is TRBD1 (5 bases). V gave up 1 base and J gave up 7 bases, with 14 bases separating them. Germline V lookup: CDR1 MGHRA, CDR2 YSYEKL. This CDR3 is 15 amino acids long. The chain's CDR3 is CASSQVQGVGNIQYF. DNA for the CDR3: TGCGCCAGCAGCCAAGTTCAAGGGGTGGGGAACATTCAGTACTTC.

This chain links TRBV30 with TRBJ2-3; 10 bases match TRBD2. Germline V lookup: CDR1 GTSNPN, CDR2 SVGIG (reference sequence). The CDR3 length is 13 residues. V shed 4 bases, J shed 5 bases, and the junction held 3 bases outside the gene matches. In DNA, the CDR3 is TGTGCCTGGAAGTTAGCGGGGGGAGATACGCAGTATTTT. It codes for CAWKLAGGDTQYF.

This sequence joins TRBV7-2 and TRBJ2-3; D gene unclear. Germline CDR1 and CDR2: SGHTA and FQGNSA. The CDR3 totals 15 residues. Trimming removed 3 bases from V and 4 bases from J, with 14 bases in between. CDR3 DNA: TGTGCCAGCAGCTTCGCACCGGCGGTCGCAGATACGCAGTATTTT. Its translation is CASSFAPAVADTQYF.

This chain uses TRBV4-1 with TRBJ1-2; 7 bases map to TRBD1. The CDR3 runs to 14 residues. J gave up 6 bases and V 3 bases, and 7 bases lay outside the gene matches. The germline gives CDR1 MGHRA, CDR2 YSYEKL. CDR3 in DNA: TGCGCCAGCAGCCAGGTTACAGGGGACCATGGCTACACCTTC. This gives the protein CASSQVTGDHGYTF.